Reported below is one T cell receptor (beta chain). This record belongs to a study of glioma-infiltrating T cells. Amplification of TCR alpha and beta CDR3 regions from RNA used iRepertoire nested multiplex PCR. TCRdb ran MiXCR on the multiplex PCR reads and lists one entry per CDR3 protein. This sample has roughly 120,000 distinct CDR3 sequences; approximately 25% occur once, and the top ten carry approximately 16%. The TCR comes from a human donor with low-grade glioma or glioblastoma, undergoing nonglioma brain surgery, or in good health (not recorded which). The material sequenced was glioma tissue, nonneoplastic brain tissue, or PBMCs (not recorded which).

CDR3 sequence: CASKWDIHNEQFF. The CDR3, as DNA: TGTGCCAGCAAATGGGACATTCACAATGAGCAGTTCTTC. The chain uses TRBV6-1 and TRBJ2-1; TRBD1 is a possible D gene (6 bases). The ends were cut back, 7 bases at V and 5 bases at J, with 12 bases in the middle. The CDR3 has 13 amino acids. Germline V gives CDR1 MNHNS, CDR2 SASEGT.